At least ten counts were recorded for the clone carrying this T cell receptor (beta chain). Its antigen is undetermined. The CDR3 extends over 15 amino acids. Trimming left V 6 bases short and J 2 bases short, with 14 bases between. The germline V gene encodes CDR1 MGHRA and CDR2 YSYEKL. The yield of each sequencing run was over 200 million TCR-beta sequences from 15-18 subjects. TCRdb re-derived calls from the 5' RACE reads in MiXCR, one entry per CDR3 protein. The data hold 70,000 to 95,000 distinct CDR3 sequences, with 17% observed a single time. The entry originates in a study of neurological immune-mediated disorders. It was from 2 million PBMCs stored at -80 C that the unsorted libraries were obtained. Broader study findings: None of the CDR3 amino acid sequences of expanded clones were shared across subjects, and this suggested private repertoires in all groups. Healthy controls had more TCR clonal expansion than multiple sclerosis, which showed the least, whereas HTLV-1-associated myelopathy showed the most.

This sequence originates from a woman aged 40 to 55 in good health. V and J are TRBV4-1 and TRBJ2-1, with a possible D match to TRBD1 (6 bases). The material sequenced was PBMCs. In DNA form, the CDR3 reads TGCGCCAGCAGAGGCTACCAGGGGCCCTACAATGAGCAGTTCTTC. It translates to CASRGYQGPYNEQFF.